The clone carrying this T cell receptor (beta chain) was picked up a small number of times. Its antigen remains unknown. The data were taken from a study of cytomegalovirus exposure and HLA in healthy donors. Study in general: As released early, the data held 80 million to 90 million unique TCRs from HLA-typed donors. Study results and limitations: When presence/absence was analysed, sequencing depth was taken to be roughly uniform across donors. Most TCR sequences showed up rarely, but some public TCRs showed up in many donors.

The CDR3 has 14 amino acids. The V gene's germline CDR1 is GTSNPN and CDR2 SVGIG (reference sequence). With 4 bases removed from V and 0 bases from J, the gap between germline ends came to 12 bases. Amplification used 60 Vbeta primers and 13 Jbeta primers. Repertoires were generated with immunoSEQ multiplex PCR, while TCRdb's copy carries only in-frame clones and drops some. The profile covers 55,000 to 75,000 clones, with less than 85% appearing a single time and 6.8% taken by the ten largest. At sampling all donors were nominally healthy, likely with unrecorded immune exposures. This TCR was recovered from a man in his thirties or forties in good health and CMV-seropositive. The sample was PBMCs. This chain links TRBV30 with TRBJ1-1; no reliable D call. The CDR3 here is CAWTPPRMNTEAFF. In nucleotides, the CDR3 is TGTGCCTGGACCCCCCCTAGGATGAACACTGAAGCTTTCTTT.